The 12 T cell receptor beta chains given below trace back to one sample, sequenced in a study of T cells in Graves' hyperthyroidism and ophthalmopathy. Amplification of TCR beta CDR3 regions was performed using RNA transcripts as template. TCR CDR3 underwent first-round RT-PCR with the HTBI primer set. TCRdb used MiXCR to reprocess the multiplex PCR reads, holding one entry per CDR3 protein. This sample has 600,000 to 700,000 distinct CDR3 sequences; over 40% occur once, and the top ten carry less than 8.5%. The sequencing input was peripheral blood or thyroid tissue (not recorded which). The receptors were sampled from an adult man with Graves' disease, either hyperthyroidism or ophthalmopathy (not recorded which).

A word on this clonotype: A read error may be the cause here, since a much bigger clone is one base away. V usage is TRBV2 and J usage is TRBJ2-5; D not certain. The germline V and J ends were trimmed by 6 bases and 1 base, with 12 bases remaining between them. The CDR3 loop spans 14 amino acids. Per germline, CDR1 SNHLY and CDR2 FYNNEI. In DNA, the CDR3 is TGTGCCAGCAGAGGGATCGTCTCCCAAGAGACCCAGTACTTC. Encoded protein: CASRGIVSQETQYF.

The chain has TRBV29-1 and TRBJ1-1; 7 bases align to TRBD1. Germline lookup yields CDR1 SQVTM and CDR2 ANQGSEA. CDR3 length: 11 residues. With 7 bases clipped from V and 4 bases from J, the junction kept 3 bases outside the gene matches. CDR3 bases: TGCAGCGCGACAGGGACCACTGAAGCTTTCTTT. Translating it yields CSATGTTEAFF.

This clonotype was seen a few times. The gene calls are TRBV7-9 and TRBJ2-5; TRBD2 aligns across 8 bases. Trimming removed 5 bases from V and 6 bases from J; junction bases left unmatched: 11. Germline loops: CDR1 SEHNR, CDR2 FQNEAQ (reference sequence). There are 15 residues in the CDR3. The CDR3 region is CASSRGAAGVKTQYF. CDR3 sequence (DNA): TGTGCCAGCAGCCGCGGTGCAGCGGGAGTAAAGACCCAGTACTTC.

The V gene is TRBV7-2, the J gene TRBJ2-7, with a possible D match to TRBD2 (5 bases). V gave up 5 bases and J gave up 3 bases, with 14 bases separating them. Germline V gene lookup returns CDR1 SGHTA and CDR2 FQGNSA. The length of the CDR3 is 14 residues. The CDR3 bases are TGTGCCAGCAGCCTCCCCCCAGCGGTCTACGAGCAGTACTTC. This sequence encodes CASSLPPAVYEQYF.

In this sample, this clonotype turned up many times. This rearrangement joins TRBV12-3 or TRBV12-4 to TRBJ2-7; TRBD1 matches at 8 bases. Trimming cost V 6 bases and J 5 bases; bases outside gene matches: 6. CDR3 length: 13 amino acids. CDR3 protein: CASSSDRVDEQYF. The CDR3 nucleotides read TGTGCCAGCAGCTCGGACAGGGTCGACGAGCAGTACTTC.

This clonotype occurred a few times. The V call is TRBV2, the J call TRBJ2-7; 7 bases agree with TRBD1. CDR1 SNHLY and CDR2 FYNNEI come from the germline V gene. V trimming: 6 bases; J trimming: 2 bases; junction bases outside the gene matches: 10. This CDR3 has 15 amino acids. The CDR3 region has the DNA TGTGCCAGCAGCCCCGGGACAGCTGTTCCCTACGAGCAGTACTTC. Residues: CASSPGTAVPYEQYF.

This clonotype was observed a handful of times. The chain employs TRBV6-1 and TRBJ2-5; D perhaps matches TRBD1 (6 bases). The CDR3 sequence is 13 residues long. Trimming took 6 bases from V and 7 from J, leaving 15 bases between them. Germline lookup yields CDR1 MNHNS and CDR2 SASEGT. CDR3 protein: CASRWTAEGTQYF. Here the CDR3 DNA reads TGTGCCAGCAGATGGACAGCCGAGGGGACCCAGTACTTC.

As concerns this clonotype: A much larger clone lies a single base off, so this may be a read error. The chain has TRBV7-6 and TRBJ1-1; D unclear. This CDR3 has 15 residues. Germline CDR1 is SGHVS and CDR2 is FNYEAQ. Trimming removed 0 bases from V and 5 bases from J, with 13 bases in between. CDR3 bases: TGTGCCAGCAGCTTAGCGGCGGATTTGGAGACTGAAGCTTTCTTT. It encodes CASSLAADLETEAFF.

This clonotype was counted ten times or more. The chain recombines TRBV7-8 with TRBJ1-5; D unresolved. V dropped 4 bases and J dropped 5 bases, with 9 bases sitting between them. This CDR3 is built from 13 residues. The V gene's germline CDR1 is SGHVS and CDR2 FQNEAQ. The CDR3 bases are TGTGCCAGCAGCTCCAACATAGATCAGCCCCAGCATTTT. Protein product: CASSSNIDQPQHF.

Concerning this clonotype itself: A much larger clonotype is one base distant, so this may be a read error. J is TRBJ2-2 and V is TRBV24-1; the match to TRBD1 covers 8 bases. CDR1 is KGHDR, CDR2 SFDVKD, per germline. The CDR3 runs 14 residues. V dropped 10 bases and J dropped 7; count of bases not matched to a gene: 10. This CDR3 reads CATRGQAIDGELFF. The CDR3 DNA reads TGTGCCACGAGGGGACAGGCCATAGACGGGGAGCTGTTTTTT.

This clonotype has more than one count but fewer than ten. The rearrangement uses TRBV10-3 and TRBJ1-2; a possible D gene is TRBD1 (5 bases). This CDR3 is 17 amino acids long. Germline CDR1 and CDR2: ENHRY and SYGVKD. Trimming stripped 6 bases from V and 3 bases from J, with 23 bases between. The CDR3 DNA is TGTGCCATCAGAACAGCCTCCGACGGGGCCGGCTACTATGGCTACACCTTC. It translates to CAIRTASDGAGYYGYTF.

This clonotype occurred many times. This CDR3 is CASSLASVPEAFF. The DNA for the CDR3 is TGCGCCAGCAGCTTGGCCTCCGTCCCTGAAGCTTTCTTT. This chain links TRBV5-1 with TRBJ1-1; D call uncertain. The CDR3 has 13 residues. In germline, CDR1 is SGHRS, CDR2 YFSETQ. V shed 0 bases and J shed 6 bases, with 9 bases lying between them.